One sample yielded the 18 T cell receptor beta chains listed below, sequenced in a study of blood T cell repertoires in COVID-19 (dated by TCRdb to 2020 to 2021). The receptor library was made with the immunoSEQ multiplex PCR assay. This immuneACCESS table, as held by TCRdb, lists in-frame sequences with V and J called but not all clones. Of the missing ones, under half trace to an unresolved V gene in checked studies; the others have no known cause. This sample lists over 450,000 clones; about 88% were detected once. Together, the top ten hold 0.75% to 0.9% of the sample. Material: peripheral blood. The receptor source for this set is a man aged 18-30 years with COVID-19, enrolled during active disease.

The chain combines TRBV25-1 with TRBJ2-7, with TRBD2 matching over 10 bases. The CDR3 has 15 residues. Germline trimming cut 5 bases from V and 7 bases from J; bases unmatched to any gene: 11. Germline-derived CDR1 and CDR2 are MGHDK and SYGVNS. In DNA form, the CDR3 reads TGTGCCAGCAGTCCTCTAGCGGGAGTGTCGGGAGAGCAGTACTTC. This encodes CASSPLAGVSGEQYF.

V is TRBV6-5 and J is TRBJ1-2; D is perhaps TRBD1 (6 bases). The V and J ends lost 6 bases and 5 bases respectively, with 16 bases between them. Germline-derived CDR1 and CDR2 are MNHEY and SVGAGI. This CDR3 comprises 14 residues. This chain's CDR3 is CASSLGGADYGYTF. Here the CDR3 DNA reads TGTGCCAGCAGCCTGGGGGGGGCGGATTATGGCTACACCTTC.

V and J are TRBV11-2 and TRBJ1-2; D is unresolved. The CDR3 extends over 15 amino acids. CDR1 and CDR2 (germline): SGHAT, FQNNGV. Trimming removed 5 bases at V and 5 bases at J, with 18 bases between. The CDR3 region has the DNA TGTGCCAGCAGCGGAAGGGAGGGATTAAATTATGGCTACACCTTC. Encoded protein: CASSGREGLNYGYTF.

The CDR3 spells CASSLGPGQGAETQYF. In DNA form, the CDR3 reads TGTGCCAGCAGCTTGGGGCCGGGACAGGGGGCGGAGACCCAGTACTTC. J is TRBJ2-5 and V is TRBV5-6, with 12 bases aligning to TRBD1. This CDR3 comprises 16 residues. Trimming cost V 0 bases and J 5 bases; bases outside gene matches: 5. Per germline, CDR1 SGHDT and CDR2 YYEEEE.

The V gene is TRBV27, the J gene TRBJ1-1, with 9 positions matching TRBD1. Per germline, CDR1 MNHEY and CDR2 SMNVEV (reference sequence). The CDR3 has 17 residues. The V segment lost 3 bases and the J segment 4 bases; nucleotides outside the gene matches: 12. DNA for the CDR3: TGTGCCAGCAGTTTTAAGGCCCCTTTGACAGGGGGCACTGAAGCTTTCTTT. Translated, it gives CASSFKAPLTGGTEAFF.

The V gene is TRBV5-1, the J gene TRBJ2-1; 11 bases map to TRBD2. The CDR3 extends over 16 amino acids. V shed 3 bases, J shed 7 bases, and the junction held 9 bases outside the gene matches. Germline lookup yields CDR1 SGHRS and CDR2 YFSETQ. CDR3 sequence reads: CASSYVAGGPGNEQFF. DNA for the CDR3: TGCGCCAGCAGCTACGTAGCGGGAGGGCCGGGGAATGAGCAGTTCTTC.

With regard to this clone: One end of the junction does not line up with germline, which may come from a read error. The V call is TRBV7-9, the J call TRBJ2-3, with D possibly TRBD1 on 5 matching bases. The CDR3 contains 14 residues. Germline CDR1 SEHNR, CDR2 FQNEAQ (reference sequence). CDR3 amino acids: CASSPRAITDTQYF. As DNA, the CDR3 is TGTGCCAGCAGCCCCAGGGCAATCACAGATACACAGTATTTT.

The count of this clone is one. This rearrangement joins TRBV15 to TRBJ1-1, with D perhaps TRBD1 (5 bases). CDR1 and CDR2 from the germline V gene are LNHNV and YYDKDF (reference sequence). V lost 3 bases, J lost 4 bases, and 18 bases lay in between. CDR3 length equals 16 residues. CDR3 sequence: CATSSRGRGWGTEAFF. In DNA, the CDR3 is TGTGCCACCAGCAGTAGAGGTAGGGGATGGGGCACTGAAGCTTTCTTT.

The chain uses TRBV6-6 and TRBJ2-7; 9 bases are a match to TRBD1. The V gene end was trimmed by 5 bases and the J gene end by 5 bases; junction bases not matched to a gene: 13. Germline lookup yields CDR1 MNHNY and CDR2 SVGAGI (reference sequence). The CDR3 extends over 16 amino acids. CDR3 coding DNA: TGTGCCAGCAGTCCCCCAGGGGACAGGGCGGTTCACGAGCAGTACTTC. Translating it yields CASSPPGDRAVHEQYF.

The V and J genes are TRBV5-3 and TRBJ2-2; maybe TRBD1 (5 bases). TRBV5-3 has ORF status, its function being uncertain. The CDR3 covers 18 residues. Trimming shortened V by 2 bases and J by 6 bases, and 23 bases separated the two germline ends. CDR3 amino acids: CARSFRPQGSKKPGELFF. As DNA, the CDR3 is TGTGCCAGAAGCTTTCGTCCGCAGGGAAGTAAGAAACCCGGGGAGCTGTTTTTT.

The rearrangement joins TRBV7-3 to TRBJ2-1; perhaps TRBD2 as D (6 bases). Germline assignment: CDR1 SGHTA and CDR2 FQGTGA. The CDR3 totals 16 residues. V lost 0 bases to trimming and J lost 5 bases, with 14 bases between them. The CDR3 loop is CASSLTPSSGDNEQFF. Here the CDR3 DNA reads TGTGCCAGCAGCTTAACCCCTAGTTCGGGGGACAATGAGCAGTTCTTC.

The chain has TRBV6-1 and TRBJ2-7; 7 positions agree with TRBD2. The trim removed 3 bases at V and 7 bases at J, leaving 18 bases unmatched. The germline gives CDR1 MNHNS, CDR2 SASEGT. The CDR3 has 17 amino acids. CDR3 coding DNA: TGTGCCAGCAGTGAGGGCCCTCGGGGAGGGCTGACAAAGGAGCAGTACTTC. This translates into CASSEGPRGGLTKEQYF.

This clone was counted only a few times. J is TRBJ2-2 and V is TRBV19; 7 bases fit TRBD1. The CDR3 runs to 16 residues. J gave up 5 bases and V 3 bases, and 9 bases lay outside the gene matches. The V gene's germline CDR1 is LNHDA and CDR2 SQIVND (reference sequence). CDR3 residues: CASSISKGGETGELFF. CDR3 bases: TGTGCCAGTAGTATTTCCAAAGGGGGCGAGACCGGGGAGCTGTTTTTT.

The rearrangement joins TRBV7-9 to TRBJ1-4; D gene ambiguous. The CDR3 has 18 amino acids. Germline V gene data show CDR1 as SEHNR and CDR2 as FQNEAQ (reference sequence). V shed 2 bases and J shed 0 bases, with 16 bases lying between them. In DNA, the CDR3 is TGTGCCAGCAGCTTAACCCCTGCAGGACTCCCAACTAATGAAAAACTGTTTTTT. Protein product: CASSLTPAGLPTNEKLFF. Full variable domain (remainder filled in from reference TRBV7-9 and TRBJ1-4): DTGVSQNPRHKITKRGQNVTFRCDPISEHNRLYWYRQTLGQGPEFLTYFQNEAQLEKSRLLSDRFSAERPKGSFSTLEIQRTEQGDSAMYLCASSLTPAGLPTNEKLFFGSGTQLSVL.

In regard to this clone: The limits of the CDR3 on the DNA are not certain, so only TCRdb's listed CDR3 is given. The chain recombines TRBV5-6 with TRBJ2-5; the table names TRBD1, a call not compared with the DNA. The length of the CDR3 is 14 amino acids, counting both ends. Germline V gene lookup returns CDR1 SGHDT and CDR2 YYEEEE. The CDR3 spells CASSQVGQGAGQDF.

This sequence joins TRBV11-3 and TRBJ2-2; 15 bases match TRBD2. Germline V gives CDR1 SGHNT, CDR2 YENEEA. The trim removed 5 bases at V and 7 bases at J, leaving 5 bases unmatched. This CDR3 comprises 16 residues. CDR3 sequence reads: CASSLGLAGGVGELFF. The CDR3 DNA sequence: TGTGCCAGCAGCCTGGGACTAGCGGGAGGAGTCGGGGAGCTGTTTTTT. The full variable domain, with the rest looked up from reference TRBV11-3 and TRBJ2-2, is EAGVVQSPRYKIIEKKQPVAFWCNPISGHNTLYWYLQNLGQGPELLIRYENEEAVDDSQLPKDRFSAERLKGVDSTLKIQPAELGDSAVYLCASSLGLAGGVGELFFGEGSRLTVL.

The V and J genes are TRBV6-5 and TRBJ2-5, with 8 bases that match TRBD2. The CDR3 totals 12 residues. The V and J ends lost 4 bases and 7 bases, in that order; junction bases with no gene match: 2. Germline-derived CDR1 and CDR2 are MNHEY and SVGAGI. CDR3 coding DNA: TGTGCCAGCAGTTTTCGGGGGGGGACCCAGTACTTC. It specifies CASSFRGGTQYF.

As for this clone: One junction end disagrees with the germline gene, perhaps due to a read error. This rearrangement joins TRBV7-6 to TRBJ2-7, with 7 bases identical to TRBD1. CDR3 length equals 15 residues. Germline loops: CDR1 SGHVS, CDR2 FNYEAQ. The CDR3 region is CASSLARGTDYEQYF. The CDR3 DNA sequence: TGTGCCAGTAGCTTAGCGAGGGGGACAGACTACGAGCAGTACTTC. The whole variable domain, filled in from reference TRBV7-6 and TRBJ2-7, reads GAGVSQSPRYKVTKRGQDVALRCDPISGHVSLYWYRQALGQGPEFLTYFNYEAQQDKSGLPNDRFSAERPEGSISTLTIQRTEQRDSAMYRCASSLARGTDYEQYFGPGTRLTVT.